This T cell receptor beta chain was obtained from a study of T cell repertoires in cytomegalovirus infection. Whole-study results and caveats: In two of eight donors, the top clonotype was HLA-C-restricted CMV-specific.

There are many counts of this clonotype. Its antigen remains unidentified. CDR3 length: 13 residues. Germline-derived CDR1 and CDR2 are SEHNR and FQNEAQ (reference sequence). Trimming took 2 bases from V and 8 from J, leaving 12 bases between them. TCRdb reprocessed the reads via MiXCR and lists one record per CDR3 protein. Among some 110,000 distinct CDR3 sequences listed, around a tenth were seen once. This clonotype was obtained from a human donor in good health (CMV status not recorded). Some clones in this sample may be carry-over from other donors' samples. V gene TRBV7-9 combines with J gene TRBJ1-2; possibly TRBD1 for D (5 bases). The sequenced material came from PBMCs, sequenced either directly or after in vitro stimulation (not recorded which). CDR3 protein: CASSLWDQGGYTF. DNA of the CDR3: TGTGCCAGCAGCTTATGGGACCAGGGCGGCTACACCTTC.